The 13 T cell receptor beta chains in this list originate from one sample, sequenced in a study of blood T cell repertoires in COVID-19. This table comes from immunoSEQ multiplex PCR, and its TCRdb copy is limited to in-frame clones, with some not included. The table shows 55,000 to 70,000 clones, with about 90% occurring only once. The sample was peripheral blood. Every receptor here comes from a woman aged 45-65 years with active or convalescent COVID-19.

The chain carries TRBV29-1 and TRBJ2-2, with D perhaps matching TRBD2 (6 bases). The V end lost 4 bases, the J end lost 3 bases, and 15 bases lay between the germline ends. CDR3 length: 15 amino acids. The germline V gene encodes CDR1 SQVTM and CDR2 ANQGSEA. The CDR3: CSVVGTSRDTGELFF. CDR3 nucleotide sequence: TGCAGCGTTGTTGGTACTAGCAGAGACACCGGGGAGCTGTTTTTT.

This CDR3 is CASSVDEASGNTIYF. As DNA, the CDR3 is TGTGCCAGCAGCGTAGATGAGGCCTCTGGAAACACCATATATTTT. The chain is built from TRBV9 and TRBJ1-3; D unresolved. The V end lost 0 bases, the J end lost 0 bases, and 7 bases lay between the germline ends. There are 15 residues in the CDR3. Per germline, CDR1 SGDLS and CDR2 YYNGEE.

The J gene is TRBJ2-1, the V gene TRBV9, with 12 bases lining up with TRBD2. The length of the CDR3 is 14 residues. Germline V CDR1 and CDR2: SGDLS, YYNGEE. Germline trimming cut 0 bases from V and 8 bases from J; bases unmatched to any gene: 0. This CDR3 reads CASSVGLAGDEQFF. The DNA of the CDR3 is TGTGCCAGCAGCGTAGGACTAGCGGGAGATGAGCAGTTCTTC.

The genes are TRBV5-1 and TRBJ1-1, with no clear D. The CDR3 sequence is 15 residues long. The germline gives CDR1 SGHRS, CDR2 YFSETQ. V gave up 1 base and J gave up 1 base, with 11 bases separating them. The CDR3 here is CASSLIGSENTEAFF. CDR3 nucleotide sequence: TGCGCCAGCAGCTTGATCGGGTCCGAGAACACTGAAGCTTTCTTT.

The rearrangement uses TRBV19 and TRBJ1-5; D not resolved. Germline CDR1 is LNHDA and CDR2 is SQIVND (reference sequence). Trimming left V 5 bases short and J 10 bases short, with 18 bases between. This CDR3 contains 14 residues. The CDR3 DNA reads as TGTGCCAGTAGTCTCGACCGAGCTAGTGGCCCCCAGCATTTT. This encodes CASSLDRASGPQHF.

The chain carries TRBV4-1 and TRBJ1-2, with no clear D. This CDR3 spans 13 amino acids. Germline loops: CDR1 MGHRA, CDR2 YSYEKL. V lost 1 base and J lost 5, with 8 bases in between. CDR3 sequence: CASSQATAYGYTF. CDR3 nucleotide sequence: TGCGCCAGCAGCCAAGCAACAGCTTATGGCTACACCTTC.

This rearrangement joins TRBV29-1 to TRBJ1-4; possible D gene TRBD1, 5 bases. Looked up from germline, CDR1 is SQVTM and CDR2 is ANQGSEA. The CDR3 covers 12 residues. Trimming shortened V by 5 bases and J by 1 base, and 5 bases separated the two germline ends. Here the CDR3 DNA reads TGCAGCGTTCAGGGAACTAATGAAAAACTGTTTTTT. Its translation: CSVQGTNEKLFF.

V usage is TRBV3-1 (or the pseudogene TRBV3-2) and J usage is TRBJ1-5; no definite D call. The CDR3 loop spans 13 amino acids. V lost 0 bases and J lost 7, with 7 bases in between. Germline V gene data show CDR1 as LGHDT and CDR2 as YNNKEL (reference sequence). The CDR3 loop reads CASSQDLKQPQHF. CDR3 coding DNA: TGTGCCAGCAGCCAAGATCTAAAACAGCCCCAGCATTTT.

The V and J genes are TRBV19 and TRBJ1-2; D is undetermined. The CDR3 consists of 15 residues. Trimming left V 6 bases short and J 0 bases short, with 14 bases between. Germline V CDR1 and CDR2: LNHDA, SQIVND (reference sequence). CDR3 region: CASSPTELSNYGYTF. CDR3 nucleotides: TGTGCCAGTAGCCCTACAGAACTTTCTAACTATGGCTACACCTTC.

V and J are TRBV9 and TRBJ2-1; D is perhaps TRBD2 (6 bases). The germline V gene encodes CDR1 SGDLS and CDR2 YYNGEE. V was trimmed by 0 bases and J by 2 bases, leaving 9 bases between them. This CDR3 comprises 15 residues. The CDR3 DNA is TGTGCCAGCAGCGTAGGTAGCGGACCCTACAATGAGCAGTTCTTC. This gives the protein CASSVGSGPYNEQFF.

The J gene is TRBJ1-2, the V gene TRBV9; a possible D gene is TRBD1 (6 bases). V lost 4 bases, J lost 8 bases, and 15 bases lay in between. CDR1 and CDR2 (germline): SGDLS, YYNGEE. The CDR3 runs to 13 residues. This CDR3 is CASSPGGQKGYTF. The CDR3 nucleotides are TGTGCCAGCAGCCCGGGGGGGCAAAAGGGCTACACCTTC.

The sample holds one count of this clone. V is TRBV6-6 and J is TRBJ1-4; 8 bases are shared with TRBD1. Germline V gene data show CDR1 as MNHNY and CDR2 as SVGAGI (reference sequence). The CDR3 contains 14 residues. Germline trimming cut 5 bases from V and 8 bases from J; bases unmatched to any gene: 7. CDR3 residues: CASSADRGREKLFF. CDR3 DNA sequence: TGTGCCAGCAGTGCAGACAGGGGACGAGAAAAACTGTTTTTT.

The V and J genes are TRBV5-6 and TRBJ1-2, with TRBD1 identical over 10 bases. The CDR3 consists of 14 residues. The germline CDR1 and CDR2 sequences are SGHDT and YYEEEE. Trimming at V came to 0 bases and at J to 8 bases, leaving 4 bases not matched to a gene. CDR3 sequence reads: CASSLGTGGSGYTF. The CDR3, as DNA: TGTGCCAGCAGCTTGGGGACAGGGGGGAGCGGCTACACCTTC. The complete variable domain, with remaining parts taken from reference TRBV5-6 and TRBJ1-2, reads DAGVTQSPTHLIKTRGQQVTLRCSPKSGHDTVSWYQQALGQGPQFIFQYYEEEERQRGNFPDRFSGHQFPNYSSELNVNALLLGDSALYLCASSLGTGGSGYTFGSGTRLTVV.